The 25 T cell receptor beta chains below all came from one sample that was sequenced in a study of cytomegalovirus exposure and HLA in healthy donors. Vbeta (60) and Jbeta (13) primers were used in the PCR. The protocol was immunoSEQ multiplex PCR, while the TCRdb copy is restricted to in-frame clones and leaves out a portion. Here the sample spans about 140,000 clones, around 75% being singletons. Sequenced: PBMCs. The receptors originated from a woman aged 25-40 years in good health and CMV-seronegative.

This clone showed up just a few times. The chain carries TRBV7-3 and TRBJ1-1; unclear D gene. The CDR3 sequence is 13 residues long. CDR1 SGHTA and CDR2 FQGTGA come from the germline V gene. The V and J ends lost 6 bases and 1 base respectively, with 9 bases between them. The chain's CDR3 is CASRLSGNTEAFF. The CDR3 region has the DNA TGTGCCAGCAGGCTTAGCGGGAACACTGAAGCTTTCTTT.

In this sample, this clone turned up a few times. The chain is built from TRBV2 and TRBJ2-2; 13 bases are shared with TRBD2. CDR3 length: 17 amino acids. In germline, CDR1 is SNHLY, CDR2 FYNNEI. V shed 3 bases, J shed 5 bases, and the junction held 6 bases outside the gene matches. CDR3 protein: CASSDPGLAGRTGELFF. CDR3 in DNA: TGTGCCAGCAGTGACCCGGGACTAGCGGGGCGGACCGGGGAGCTGTTTTTT.

V gene TRBV28 combines with J gene TRBJ1-2, with D perhaps matching TRBD1 (5 bases). In germline, CDR1 is MDHEN, CDR2 SYDVKM. The CDR3 sequence is 14 residues long. V was clipped by 6 bases and J by 5 bases, with 16 bases between them. The CDR3 region is CASRASGVQYGYTF. The CDR3 region has the DNA TGTGCCAGCAGAGCCTCGGGGGTCCAATATGGCTACACCTTC.

The J gene is TRBJ2-3, the V gene TRBV2; 8 bases map to TRBD1. Germline values: CDR1 SNHLY, CDR2 FYNNEI. There are 15 residues in the CDR3. The V and J ends lost 5 bases and 3 bases, in that order; junction bases with no gene match: 7. Written as DNA, the CDR3 is TGTGCCAGCAGTAAGCGAACAGGGGGGACAGATACGCAGTATTTT. Its protein is CASSKRTGGTDTQYF.

DNA for the CDR3: TGCGCCAGCAGCACCCTCGGACAAGGCCAAGAGACCCAGTACTTC. This translates into CASSTLGQGQETQYF. This sequence joins TRBV5-1 and TRBJ2-7; TRBD1 is a possible D gene (5 bases). The closer fit of TRBJ2-5 to the DNA end suggests the J call may be wrong. CDR3 length: 15 residues. Per the germline V gene, CDR1 is SGHRS and CDR2 is YFSETQ.

V is TRBV6-5 and J is TRBJ2-3; perhaps TRBD2 as D (6 bases). Trimming stripped 4 bases from V and 1 base from J, with 9 bases between. Germline V lookup: CDR1 MNHEY, CDR2 SVGAGI. The CDR3 covers 14 residues. CDR3: CASSLERGTDTQYF. In DNA form, the CDR3 reads TGTGCCAGCAGTTTAGAGCGGGGCACAGATACGCAGTATTTT.

This rearrangement joins TRBV9 to TRBJ2-3; 9 bases line up with TRBD2. The CDR3 spans 14 residues. The germline gives CDR1 SGDLS, CDR2 YYNGEE. Trimming cost V 1 base and J 9 bases; bases outside gene matches: 6. CDR3 DNA: TGTGCCAGCAGCGTAATGACTAGCGGAGAGACGCAGTATTTT. It encodes CASSVMTSGETQYF.

Only one count was recorded for this clone. This rearrangement joins TRBV14 to TRBJ2-3, with D tentatively TRBD2 (7 bases). CDR1 is SGHDN and CDR2 is FVKESK in the germline V gene. The ends were cut back, 1 base at V and 0 bases at J, with 17 bases in the middle. The CDR3 sequence is 18 residues long. CDR3: CASSQVLGASGSTDTQYF. The CDR3 nucleotides read TGTGCCAGCAGCCAAGTCTTGGGGGCTAGCGGTAGCACAGATACGCAGTATTTT.

The chain uses TRBV5-1 and TRBJ2-3, with D tentatively TRBD2 (6 bases). The CDR3 contains 15 residues. The germline gives CDR1 SGHRS, CDR2 YFSETQ. Trimming removed 0 bases at V and 4 bases at J, with 12 bases between. The CDR3 DNA follows: TGCGCCAGCAGCTTGGCCGCGGGGTTGGCAGATACGCAGTATTTT. It yields the protein CASSLAAGLADTQYF. The full variable domain, rest sourced from reference TRBV5-1 and TRBJ2-3, is KAGVTQTPRYLIKTRGQQVTLSCSPISGHRSVSWYQQTPGQGLQFLFEYFSETQRNKGNFPGRFSGRQFSNSRSEMNVSTLELGDSALYLCASSLAAGLADTQYFGPGTRLTVL.

The chain carries TRBV2 and TRBJ2-7; 12 bases are shared with TRBD2. Germline V CDR1 and CDR2: SNHLY, FYNNEI. The CDR3 has 15 amino acids. V shed 8 bases, J shed 6 bases, and the junction held 11 bases outside the gene matches. The CDR3 DNA reads TGTGCCAGCGGGGGGCGGACTAGCGGGACGGGCGAGCAGTACTTC. This codes for CASGGRTSGTGEQYF.

The rearrangement uses TRBV7-8 and TRBJ1-2; a possible D gene is TRBD1 (6 bases). This CDR3 is built from 16 residues. Trimming removed 5 bases at V and 4 bases at J, with 20 bases between. From germline, CDR1 is SGHVS and CDR2 FQNEAQ. CDR3 sequence (DNA): TGTGCCAGCAGCCCGGCGGGGGCAGGGGTTACCTATGGCTACACCTTC. Its protein is CASSPAGAGVTYGYTF.

This clone appeared a single time. The genes are TRBV6-5 and TRBJ1-2; TRBD1 matches 7 bases. From germline, CDR1 is MNHEY and CDR2 SVGAGI. The CDR3 length is 14 residues. Trimming cost V 2 bases and J 6 bases; bases outside gene matches: 6. In DNA form, the CDR3 reads TGTGCCAGCAGTTACCTGGACAGGAGGAATGGCTACACCTTC. Amino acids: CASSYLDRRNGYTF.

The chain carries TRBV30 and TRBJ1-1; D gene uncertain. The ends were cut back, 4 bases at V and 7 bases at J, with 13 bases in the middle. CDR1 and CDR2 (germline): GTSNPN, SVGIG (reference sequence). CDR3 length: 12 amino acids. The CDR3 DNA reads as TGTGCCTGGACAGCGCAACCAATTGAAGCTTTCTTT. Encoded protein: CAWTAQPIEAFF.

The chain has TRBV14 and TRBJ2-6; maybe TRBD2 (5 bases). This CDR3 spans 17 amino acids. Between the trimmed V and J ends, which lost 4 bases and 1 base, there was a span of 14 bases. Germline V gene data show CDR1 as SGHDN and CDR2 as FVKESK. The CDR3 DNA sequence: TGTGCCAGCAGCCCTCCGGGGTTCCAATCTGGGGCCAACGTCCTGACTTTC. This gives the protein CASSPPGFQSGANVLTF.

This clone was observed a few times. This chain connects TRBV6-6 to TRBJ2-2; tentatively, D is TRBD1 (5 bases). V was cut by 6 bases and J by 1 base, with 15 bases left in between. This CDR3 comprises 16 residues. Germline CDR1 reads MNHNY; CDR2 reads SVGAGI (reference sequence). CDR3 DNA: TGTGCCAGCAGCGACACGCAGGGAAGGAACACCGGGGAGCTGTTTTTT. This sequence encodes CASSDTQGRNTGELFF.

The rearrangement uses TRBV2 and TRBJ1-3; D is unresolved. The germline V gene encodes CDR1 SNHLY and CDR2 FYNNEI. Trimming removed 7 bases at V and 4 bases at J, with 11 bases between. This CDR3 is 13 amino acids long. The CDR3 protein is CASMGLEGNTIYF. For the CDR3, the DNA is TGTGCCAGCATGGGCTTAGAGGGAAACACCATATATTTT.

The chain joins TRBV7-3 to TRBJ2-3; D ambiguous. Germline V gene sequence: CDR1 SGHTA, CDR2 FQGTGA. This CDR3 comprises 13 residues. The ends were cut back, 5 bases at V and 0 bases at J, with 6 bases in the middle. The CDR3 nucleotides are TGTGCCAGCAGCATAGCTAGCACAGATACGCAGTATTTT. The encoded protein is CASSIASTDTQYF.

In this sample, this clone turned up a few times. This sequence joins TRBV28 and TRBJ1-4, with D unclear. The CDR3 runs 15 residues. Germline assignment: CDR1 MDHEN and CDR2 SYDVKM. The ends were cut back, 2 bases at V and 4 bases at J, with 11 bases in the middle. CDR3: CASSLRLAINEKLFF. CDR3 sequence (DNA): TGTGCCAGCAGTTTACGCTTGGCCATTAATGAAAAACTGTTTTTT.

The CDR3 sequence is CASSYSGLGANEQFF. The CDR3, as DNA: TGTGCCAGCAGTTACTCGGGACTAGGGGCCAATGAGCAGTTCTTC. This chain links TRBV6-6 with TRBJ2-1, with 8 bases matching TRBD2. Losses at the gene ends were 0 bases for V and 6 bases for J; bases not matched to a gene: 4. CDR1 is MNHNY and CDR2 is SVGAGI in the germline V gene (reference sequence). The CDR3 is 15 residues long.

This clone was counted a few times. V gene TRBV6-5 combines with J gene TRBJ2-7; 7 nucleotides match TRBD1. CDR3 size: 11 residues. Germline CDR1 and CDR2: MNHEY and SVGAGI. The CDR3 DNA reads as TGTGCCAGCAGGGGGATCCTTACAGGGGAAGTC. It specifies CASRGILTGEV.

The chain combines TRBV7-8 with TRBJ2-7, with a tentative D call TRBD2 (6 bases). CDR3 length: 18 residues. Germline CDR1 SGHVS, CDR2 FQNEAQ. Between the trimmed V and J ends, which lost 0 bases and 0 bases, there was a span of 18 bases. The CDR3 sequence: CASSLAEGSGGFSYEQYV. As DNA, the CDR3 is TGTGCCAGCAGCTTAGCTGAGGGGTCCGGGGGATTCTCCTACGAGCAGTACGTC.

This clone was seen more than once but under ten times. V is TRBV28 and J is TRBJ2-7; perhaps TRBD2 as D (6 bases). The germline V gene encodes CDR1 MDHEN and CDR2 SYDVKM. The CDR3 is made up of 15 amino acids. The V and J ends lost 8 bases and 5 bases respectively, with 22 bases between them. In DNA form, the CDR3 reads TGTGCCAGCGGAATATCTACCGGGAGCCGCGACGAGCAGTACTTC. This sequence encodes CASGISTGSRDEQYF.

A few counts support this clone. The chain recombines TRBV5-6 with TRBJ1-3; tentative D call: TRBD1 (5 bases). CDR3 length: 13 residues. V was cut by 6 bases and J by 8 bases, with 15 bases left in between. Per germline, CDR1 SGHDT and CDR2 YYEEEE. The CDR3 nucleotides read TGTGCCAGCAATCAACAGGAGGGGCACACCATATATTTT. Its translation is CASNQQEGHTIYF.

The sample holds one count of this clone. This rearrangement joins TRBV11-2 to TRBJ1-2; 7 bases fit TRBD1. Trimming took 5 bases from V and 7 from J; bases not matched to a gene: 7. Germline CDR1 reads SGHAT; CDR2 reads FQNNGV. This CDR3 comprises 13 residues. DNA for the CDR3: TGTGCCAGCAGCGCAGGGACAGTCATTGGCTACACCTTC. It codes for CASSAGTVIGYTF.

This clone was detected only a few times. This chain connects TRBV6-6 to TRBJ2-7; 12 nucleotides align to TRBD2. CDR1 and CDR2 from the germline V gene are MNHNY and SVGAGI (reference sequence). V was pared by 5 bases and J by 2 bases, with 7 bases of the junction left unmatched. The CDR3 length is 16 residues. The CDR3 bases are TGTGCCAGCAGTCACGGGACTAGCGGGCTGGCCTACGAGCAGTACTTC. Protein: CASSHGTSGLAYEQYF.